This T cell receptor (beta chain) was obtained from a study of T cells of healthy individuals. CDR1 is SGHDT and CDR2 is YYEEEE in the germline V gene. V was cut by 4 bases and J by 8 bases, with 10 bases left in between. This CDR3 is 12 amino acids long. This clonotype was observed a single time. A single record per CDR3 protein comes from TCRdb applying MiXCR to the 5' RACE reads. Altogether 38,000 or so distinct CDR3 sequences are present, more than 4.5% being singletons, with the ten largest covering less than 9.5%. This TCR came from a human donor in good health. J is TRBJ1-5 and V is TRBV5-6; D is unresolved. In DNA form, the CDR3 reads TGTGCCAGCAGCCTAGGTTCAGAGCCCCAGCATTTT. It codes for CASSLGSEPQHF.